The 16 T cell receptor beta chains below come from one sample, sequenced in a study of blood T cell repertoires in COVID-19. Repertoires were generated with immunoSEQ multiplex PCR, while TCRdb's copy carries only in-frame clones and drops some. The sample shows roughly 170,000 clones, 84% of them seen only once. The material sequenced was PBMCs or T cells enriched from blood (not recorded which). These receptors were taken from a man aged 50 or older who had recovered from COVID-19.

The chain recombines TRBV3-1 (or the pseudogene TRBV3-2) with TRBJ2-2, with D tentatively TRBD1 (6 bases). CDR1 is LGHDT, CDR2 YNNKEL, per germline (reference sequence). V gave up 3 bases and J gave up 9 bases, with 11 bases separating them. The CDR3 loop spans 13 amino acids. This CDR3 is CASSQVGGRELFF. The CDR3 nucleotides read TGTGCCAGCAGCCAGGTTGGGGGCCGGGAGCTGTTTTTT.

The V gene is TRBV5-8, the J gene TRBJ1-2; 12 positions match TRBD1. Germline V lookup: CDR1 SGHTS, CDR2 YDEGEE. Germline trimming cut 0 bases from V and 8 bases from J; bases unmatched to any gene: 8. The CDR3 is made up of 16 amino acids. CDR3 amino acids: CASSLAPGQGAEGYTF. The DNA for the CDR3 is TGTGCCAGCAGCTTGGCCCCGGGACAGGGGGCTGAAGGCTACACCTTC.

The J gene is TRBJ1-4, the V gene TRBV19; TRBD1 is a possible D gene (6 bases). CDR1 is LNHDA, CDR2 SQIVND, per germline (reference sequence). The germline V and J ends were trimmed by 5 bases and 7 bases, with 11 bases remaining between them. The CDR3 spans 13 residues. The CDR3 loop is CASSLGRGEKLFF. The DNA of the CDR3 is TGTGCCAGTAGTTTGGGCAGGGGTGAAAAACTGTTTTTT.

The rearrangement uses TRBV18 and TRBJ1-6; the D gene is possibly TRBD1 (5 bases). CDR1 and CDR2 (germline): KGHSH, LQKENI. The CDR3 contains 18 residues. With 0 bases removed from V and 8 bases from J, the gap between germline ends came to 20 bases. The CDR3 is CASSPPSGVARKYSPLHF. DNA for the CDR3: TGTGCCAGCTCACCACCTTCGGGGGTCGCGAGGAAATATTCACCCCTCCACTTT.

DNA of the CDR3: TGTGCCAGCAGCTTAGCCACAGGGTATGGTAGAACAGATACGCAGTATTTT. Its translation is CASSLATGYGRTDTQYF. V and J are TRBV7-3 and TRBJ2-3; D is perhaps TRBD1 (6 bases). Germline lookup yields CDR1 SGHTA and CDR2 FQGTGA. V was clipped by 2 bases and J by 3 bases, with 18 bases between them. The CDR3 loop spans 17 amino acids.

V usage is TRBV7-9 and J usage is TRBJ2-1; TRBD2 matches at 9 bases. The CDR3 spans 14 residues. Germline-derived CDR1 and CDR2 are SEHNR and FQNEAQ (reference sequence). V shed 0 bases and J 7 bases; nucleotides not matched to a gene: 1. CDR3 nucleotide sequence: TGTGCCAGCAGCTTAGCGGCGGGGGGGAATGAGCAGTTCTTC. It encodes CASSLAAGGNEQFF.

The chain uses TRBV5-1 and TRBJ2-5, with 9 nucleotides matching TRBD2. Germline V gene sequence: CDR1 SGHRS, CDR2 YFSETQ. With 5 bases clipped from V and 5 bases from J, the junction kept 7 bases outside the gene matches. CDR3 length: 14 residues. The CDR3 region is CASSRGGAGETQYF. As DNA, the CDR3 is TGCGCCAGCAGTCGCGGGGGGGCCGGGGAGACCCAGTACTTC.

The chain has TRBV5-6 and TRBJ1-6; D remains unclear. The CDR3 sequence is 16 residues long. V was shortened by 0 bases and J by 4 bases, with 11 bases between the two germline ends. Germline CDR1 and CDR2: SGHDT and YYEEEE. The CDR3 region is CASSLGTNLYNSPLHF. The CDR3 region has the DNA TGTGCCAGCAGCTTGGGGACTAACCTTTATAATTCACCCCTCCACTTT.

The rearrangement links TRBV18 to TRBJ1-2; D may be TRBD1 (5 bases). V was clipped by 2 bases and J by 8 bases, with 18 bases between them. The germline V gene has CDR1 KGHSH and CDR2 LQKENI. The CDR3 length is 15 residues. The CDR3, as DNA: TGTGCCAGCTCACCAAGCGTCGGCAGGGTCCCCGGCTACACCTTC. This translates into CASSPSVGRVPGYTF.

V usage is TRBV25-1 and J usage is TRBJ2-2; D perhaps matches TRBD2 (6 bases). Germline values: CDR1 MGHDK, CDR2 SYGVNS. The CDR3 spans 14 residues. V shed 7 bases and J shed 4 bases, with 13 bases lying between them. This chain's CDR3 is CASMGQGGTGELFF. The CDR3 nucleotides read TGTGCCAGCATGGGGCAGGGAGGCACCGGGGAGCTGTTTTTT.

This chain uses TRBV27 with TRBJ1-5, with D perhaps matching TRBD1 (6 bases). Germline V gives CDR1 MNHEY, CDR2 SMNVEV (reference sequence). Deletions cut 3 bases from V and 9 bases from J, with 12 bases between. The CDR3 consists of 13 residues. The CDR3 region has the DNA TGTGCCAGCAGTTTTAGGGGAGGGGGGCCCCAGCATTTT. Translation gives CASSFRGGGPQHF.

This clone appeared once. The chain is built from TRBV2 and TRBJ1-2, with 9 bases lining up with TRBD1. The CDR3 totals 13 residues. Losses at the gene ends were 11 bases for V and 7 bases for J; bases not matched to a gene: 11. The germline gives CDR1 SNHLY, CDR2 FYNNEI. CDR3 sequence: CAGLHRGQAGYTF. Here the CDR3 DNA reads TGTGCCGGACTTCACAGGGGGCAGGCTGGCTACACCTTC.

This sequence joins TRBV6-2 or TRBV6-3 and TRBJ1-6, with D unresolved. The CDR3 length is 15 residues. From germline, CDR1 is MNHEY and CDR2 SVGEGT. V was shortened by 2 bases and J by 0 bases, with 5 bases between the two germline ends. The CDR3 protein is CASSYRSSYNSPLHF. The CDR3 coding sequence is TGTGCCAGCAGTTACAGGAGCTCCTATAATTCACCCCTCCACTTT.

The genes are TRBV5-1 and TRBJ1-2; TRBD1 matches at 10 bases. After removal of 6 bases from V and 7 bases from J, the junction contained 9 bases not matched to a gene. The CDR3 has 14 residues. Germline V gives CDR1 SGHRS, CDR2 YFSETQ. CDR3 sequence: CASTPDRGLGGYTF. The CDR3 DNA is TGCGCCAGCACCCCCGACAGGGGGCTGGGTGGCTACACCTTC.

This rearrangement joins TRBV7-9 to TRBJ2-3; perhaps TRBD1 as D (5 bases). Germline values: CDR1 SEHNR, CDR2 FQNEAQ (reference sequence). The CDR3 consists of 14 residues. The V end was cut by 2 bases, the J end by 4 bases, with 10 bases between. CDR3 residues: CASSLSTASDTQYF. In nucleotides, the CDR3 is TGTGCCAGCAGCTTATCGACAGCCTCAGATACGCAGTATTTT. The entire variable domain, with the rest obtained from reference TRBV7-9 and TRBJ2-3, is as follows: DTGVSQNPRHKITKRGQNVTFRCDPISEHNRLYWYRQTLGQGPEFLTYFQNEAQLEKSRLLSDRFSAERPKGSFSTLEIQRTEQGDSAMYLCASSLSTASDTQYFGPGTRLTVL.

The chain has TRBV4-2 and TRBJ2-1, with D possibly TRBD2 on 6 matching bases. CDR3 length equals 13 residues. The germline CDR1 and CDR2 sequences are LGHNA and YNFKEQ. V lost 6 bases to trimming and J lost 6 bases, with 12 bases between them. The CDR3 protein is CASRSPGGNEQFF. As DNA, the CDR3 is TGTGCCAGCAGATCGCCCGGGGGCAATGAGCAGTTCTTC.